The rows below give T cell receptor beta chains drawn from one sample of a study of T cells in Graves' hyperthyroidism and ophthalmopathy. TCRdb fed the multiplex PCR reads into MiXCR, producing one record per CDR3 protein. The profile shows 330,000 or so distinct CDR3 sequences, over 15% of them singletons. Material for sequencing was blood. The receptors stem from a woman aged 40-49 years with Graves' ophthalmopathy. Both conserved end residues are trimmed from each CDR3.

CDR3 protein: ASRHRDRVTNTEAF
V gene: TRBV12-3/TRBV12-4

CDR3 protein: ASNGGGGTGELF
V gene: TRBV12-3/TRBV12-4

CDR3 protein: ASNPGQGWSPLH
V gene: TRBV6-1

CDR3 protein: SARDVTGRDTEAF
V gene: TRBV20-1

CDR3 protein: ASSLGLAYTGELF
V gene: TRBV28

CDR3 protein: ASRSPSTGRSPGANVLT
V gene: TRBV28

CDR3 protein: ASSHGDSLGQPQH
V gene: TRBV7-8

CDR3 protein: ASSHTFLEQF
V gene: TRBV11-2

CDR3 protein: ASSEDPNTGELF
V gene: TRBV6-1

CDR3 protein: ASSSFTTRNQPQH
V gene: TRBV6-5

CDR3 protein: AWSVVEVVTDTQY
V gene: TRBV30

CDR3 protein: ASSLRPGVAYEQY
V gene: TRBV7-2

CDR3 protein: ASSPGGARTTETQY
V gene: TRBV7-6

CDR3 protein: ASTRQGPYGYT
V gene: TRBV12-3/TRBV12-4

CDR3 protein: ASSRGLAGVEQY
V gene: TRBV6-2/TRBV6-3

CDR3 protein: ASSQSGLETQY
V gene: TRBV3-1

CDR3 protein: ATSRIGTLSVSGNTIY
V gene: TRBV15

CDR3 protein: ASSLVSLNTEAF
V gene: TRBV5-1

CDR3 protein: ASSSGTPSYEQY
V gene: TRBV2

CDR3 protein: SVEDPWVRDRGAF
V gene: TRBV29-1

CDR3 protein: ASSDVEGPNQPQH
V gene: TRBV9

CDR3 protein: ASGLAQARGQPQH
V gene: TRBV12-5